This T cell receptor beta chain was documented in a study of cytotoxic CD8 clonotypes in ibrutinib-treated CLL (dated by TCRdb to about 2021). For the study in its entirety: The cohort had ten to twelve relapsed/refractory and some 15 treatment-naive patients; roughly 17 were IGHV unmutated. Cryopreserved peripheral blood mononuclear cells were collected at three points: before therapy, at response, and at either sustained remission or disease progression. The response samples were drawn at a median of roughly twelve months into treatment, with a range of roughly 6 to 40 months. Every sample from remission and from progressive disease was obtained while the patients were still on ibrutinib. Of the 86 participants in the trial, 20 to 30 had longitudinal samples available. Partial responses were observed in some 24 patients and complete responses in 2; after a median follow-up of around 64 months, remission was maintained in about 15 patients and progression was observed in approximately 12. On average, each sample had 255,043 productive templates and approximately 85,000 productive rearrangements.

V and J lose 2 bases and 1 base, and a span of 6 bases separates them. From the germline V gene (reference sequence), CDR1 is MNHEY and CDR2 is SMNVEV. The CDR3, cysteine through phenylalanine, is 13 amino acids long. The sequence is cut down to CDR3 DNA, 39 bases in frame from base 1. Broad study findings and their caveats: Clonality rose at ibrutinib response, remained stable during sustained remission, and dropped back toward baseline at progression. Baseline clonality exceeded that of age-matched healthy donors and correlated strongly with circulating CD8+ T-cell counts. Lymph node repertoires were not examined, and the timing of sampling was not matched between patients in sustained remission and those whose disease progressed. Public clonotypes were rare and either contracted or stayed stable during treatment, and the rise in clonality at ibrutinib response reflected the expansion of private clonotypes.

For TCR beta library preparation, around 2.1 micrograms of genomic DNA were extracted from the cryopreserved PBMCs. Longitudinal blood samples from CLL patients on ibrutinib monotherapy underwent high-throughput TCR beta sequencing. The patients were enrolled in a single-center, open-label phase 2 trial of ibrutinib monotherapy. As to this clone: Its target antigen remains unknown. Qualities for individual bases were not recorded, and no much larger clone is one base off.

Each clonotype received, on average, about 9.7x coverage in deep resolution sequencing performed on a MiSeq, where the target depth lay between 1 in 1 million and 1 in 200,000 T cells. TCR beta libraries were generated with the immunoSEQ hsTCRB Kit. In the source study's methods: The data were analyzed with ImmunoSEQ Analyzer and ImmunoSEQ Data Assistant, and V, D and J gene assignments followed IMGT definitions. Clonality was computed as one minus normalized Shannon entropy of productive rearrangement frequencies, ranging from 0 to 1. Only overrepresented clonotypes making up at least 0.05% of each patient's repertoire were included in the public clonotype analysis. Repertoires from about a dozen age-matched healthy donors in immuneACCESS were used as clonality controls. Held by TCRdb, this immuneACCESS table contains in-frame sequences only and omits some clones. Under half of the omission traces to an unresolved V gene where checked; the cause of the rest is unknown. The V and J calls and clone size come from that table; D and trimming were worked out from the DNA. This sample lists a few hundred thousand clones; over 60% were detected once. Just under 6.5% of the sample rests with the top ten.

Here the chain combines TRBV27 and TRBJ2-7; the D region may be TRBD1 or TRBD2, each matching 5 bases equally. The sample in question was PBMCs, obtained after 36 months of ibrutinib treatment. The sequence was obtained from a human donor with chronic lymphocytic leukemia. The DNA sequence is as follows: TGTGCCAGCAGTTTAGGGGGATCCTACGAGCAGTACTTC. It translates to CASSLGGSYEQYF.